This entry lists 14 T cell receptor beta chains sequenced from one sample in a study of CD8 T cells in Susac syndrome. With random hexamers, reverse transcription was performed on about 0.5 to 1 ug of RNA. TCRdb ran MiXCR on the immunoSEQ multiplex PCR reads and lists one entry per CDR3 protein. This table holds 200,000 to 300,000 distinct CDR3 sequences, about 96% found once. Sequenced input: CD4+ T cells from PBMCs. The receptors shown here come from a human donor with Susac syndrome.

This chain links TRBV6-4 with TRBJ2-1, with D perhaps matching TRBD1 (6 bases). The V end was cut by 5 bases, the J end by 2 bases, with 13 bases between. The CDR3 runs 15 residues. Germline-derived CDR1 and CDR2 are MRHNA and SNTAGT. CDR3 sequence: CASSLQGGTYNEQFF. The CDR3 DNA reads TGTGCCAGCAGTTTGCAAGGGGGAACCTACAATGAGCAGTTCTTC.

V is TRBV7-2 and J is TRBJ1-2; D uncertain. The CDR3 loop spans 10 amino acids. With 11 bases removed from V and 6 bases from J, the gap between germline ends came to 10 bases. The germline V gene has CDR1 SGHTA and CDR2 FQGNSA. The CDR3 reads CAVGKHGYTF. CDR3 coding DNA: TGTGCCGTTGGAAAGCATGGCTACACCTTC.

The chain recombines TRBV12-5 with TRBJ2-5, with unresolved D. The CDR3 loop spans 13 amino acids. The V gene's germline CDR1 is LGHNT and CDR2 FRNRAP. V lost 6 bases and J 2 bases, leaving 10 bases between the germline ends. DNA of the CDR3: TGTGCTAGTGGCCCTGAGTTTCAAGAGACCCAGTACTTC. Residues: CASGPEFQETQYF.

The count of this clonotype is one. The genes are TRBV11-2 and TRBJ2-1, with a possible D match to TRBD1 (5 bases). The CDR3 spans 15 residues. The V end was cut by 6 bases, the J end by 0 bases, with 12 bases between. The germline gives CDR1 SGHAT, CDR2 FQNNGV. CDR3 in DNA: TGTGCCAGCAGAAGACTCCAGGGCTCCTACAATGAGCAGTTCTTC. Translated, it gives CASRRLQGSYNEQFF.

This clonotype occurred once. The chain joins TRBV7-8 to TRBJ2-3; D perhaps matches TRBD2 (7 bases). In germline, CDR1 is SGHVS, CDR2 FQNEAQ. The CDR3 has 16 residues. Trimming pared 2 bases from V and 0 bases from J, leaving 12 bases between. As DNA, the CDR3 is TGTGCCAGCAGCTTACTGGCGGGGGCTAGCACAGATACGCAGTATTTT. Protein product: CASSLLAGASTDTQYF.

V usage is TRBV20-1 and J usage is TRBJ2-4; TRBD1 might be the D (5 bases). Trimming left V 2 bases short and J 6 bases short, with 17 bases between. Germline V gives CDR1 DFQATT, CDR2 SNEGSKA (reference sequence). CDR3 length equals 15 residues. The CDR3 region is CSARFRAGLGNIQYF. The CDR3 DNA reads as TGCAGTGCTAGATTCAGGGCAGGGCTGGGAAACATTCAGTACTTC.

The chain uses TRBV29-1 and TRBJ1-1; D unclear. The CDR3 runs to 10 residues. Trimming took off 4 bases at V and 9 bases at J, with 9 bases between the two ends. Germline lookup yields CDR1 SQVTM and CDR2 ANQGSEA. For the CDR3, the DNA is TGCAGCGTTGTCGGCAGCCAAGCTTTCTTT. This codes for CSVVGSQAFF.

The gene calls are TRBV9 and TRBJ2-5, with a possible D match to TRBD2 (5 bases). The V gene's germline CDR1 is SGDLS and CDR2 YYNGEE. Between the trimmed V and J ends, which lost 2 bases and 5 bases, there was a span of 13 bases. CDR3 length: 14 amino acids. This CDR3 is CASSVAGWSETQYF. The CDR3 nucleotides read TGTGCCAGCAGCGTTGCGGGCTGGTCTGAGACCCAGTACTTC. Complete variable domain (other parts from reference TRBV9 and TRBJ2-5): DSGVTQTPKHLITATGQRVTLRCSPRSGDLSVYWYQQSLDQGLQFLIQYYNGEERAKGNILERFSAQQFPDLHSELNLSSLELGDSALYFCASSVAGWSETQYFGPGTRLLVL.

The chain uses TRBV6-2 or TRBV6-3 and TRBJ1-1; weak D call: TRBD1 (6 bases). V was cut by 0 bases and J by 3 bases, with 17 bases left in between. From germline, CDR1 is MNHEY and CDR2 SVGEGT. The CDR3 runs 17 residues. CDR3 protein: CASSYSNFRGADTEAFF. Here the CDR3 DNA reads TGTGCCAGCAGTTACTCGAATTTCCGGGGGGCGGACACTGAAGCTTTCTTT.

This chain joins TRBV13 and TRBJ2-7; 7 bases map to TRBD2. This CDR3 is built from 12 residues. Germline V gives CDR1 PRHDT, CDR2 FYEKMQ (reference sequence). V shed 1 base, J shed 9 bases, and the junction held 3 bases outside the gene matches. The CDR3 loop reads CASSLAGGPQYF. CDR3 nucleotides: TGTGCCAGCAGCTTAGCGGGGGGTCCGCAGTACTTC.

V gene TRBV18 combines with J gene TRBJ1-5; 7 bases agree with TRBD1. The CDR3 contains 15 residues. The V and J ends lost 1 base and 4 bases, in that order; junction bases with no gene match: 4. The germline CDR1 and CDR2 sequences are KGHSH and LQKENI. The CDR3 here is CASSPRDSLNQPQHF. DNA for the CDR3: TGTGCCAGCTCACCACGGGACAGCCTTAATCAGCCCCAGCATTTT.

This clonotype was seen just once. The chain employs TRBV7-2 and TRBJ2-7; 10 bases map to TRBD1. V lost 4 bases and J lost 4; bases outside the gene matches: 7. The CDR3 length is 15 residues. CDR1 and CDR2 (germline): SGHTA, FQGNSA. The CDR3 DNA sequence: TGTGCCAGCAGCTCCCGGACAGGGGGATATTACGAGCAGTACTTC. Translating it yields CASSSRTGGYYEQYF.

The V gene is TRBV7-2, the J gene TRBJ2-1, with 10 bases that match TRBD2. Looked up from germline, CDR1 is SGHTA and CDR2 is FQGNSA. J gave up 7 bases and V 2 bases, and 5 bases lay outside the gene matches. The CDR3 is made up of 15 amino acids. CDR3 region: CASSLTAGGGNEQFF. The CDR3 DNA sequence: TGTGCCAGCAGCTTAACAGCGGGAGGGGGGAATGAGCAGTTCTTC.

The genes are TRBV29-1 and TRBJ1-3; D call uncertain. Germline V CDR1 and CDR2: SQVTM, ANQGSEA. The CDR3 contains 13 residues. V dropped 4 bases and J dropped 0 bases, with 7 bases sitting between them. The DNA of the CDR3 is TGCAGCGTTGTTCAGATCTCTGGAAACACCATATATTTT. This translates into CSVVQISGNTIYF.